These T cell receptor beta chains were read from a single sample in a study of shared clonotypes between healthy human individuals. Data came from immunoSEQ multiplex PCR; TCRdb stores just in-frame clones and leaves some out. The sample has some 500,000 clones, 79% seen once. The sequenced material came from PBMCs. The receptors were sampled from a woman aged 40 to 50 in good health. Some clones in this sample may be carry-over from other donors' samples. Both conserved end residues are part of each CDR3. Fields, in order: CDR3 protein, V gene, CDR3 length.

cdr3_aa: CASSQDLGRLGYGYTF; v_call: TRBV4-3; cdr3_length: 16
cdr3_aa: CASSTGDTQYF; v_call: TRBV6-6; cdr3_length: 11
cdr3_aa: CAISRDRGYEQFF; v_call: TRBV10-3; cdr3_length: 13
cdr3_aa: CASSFQTGTRNEQYF; v_call: TRBV11-3; cdr3_length: 15
cdr3_aa: CASSLWGEGRRYGYTF; v_call: TRBV27; cdr3_length: 16
cdr3_aa: CASSLVGLAGGTPSYNEQFF; v_call: TRBV27; cdr3_length: 20
cdr3_aa: CASSLAGTSGGYTF; v_call: TRBV7-9; cdr3_length: 14
cdr3_aa: CASSYVLDTGELFF; v_call: TRBV27; cdr3_length: 14
cdr3_aa: CASSLGSGTDTQYF; v_call: TRBV9; cdr3_length: 14
cdr3_aa: CATRTEPNSPLHF; v_call: TRBV28; cdr3_length: 13
cdr3_aa: CASSQRLAGGPLDTQYF; v_call: TRBV14; cdr3_length: 17
cdr3_aa: CASSLSRENEKLFF; v_call: TRBV5-1; cdr3_length: 14
cdr3_aa: CATSRETWNTGELFF; v_call: TRBV15; cdr3_length: 15
cdr3_aa: CATSRDLGGAGEQYF; v_call: TRBV15; cdr3_length: 15
cdr3_aa: CASSPGQGGSPLHF; v_call: TRBV5-1; cdr3_length: 14
cdr3_aa: CASRVNTEAFF; v_call: TRBV28; cdr3_length: 11
cdr3_aa: CASTVGGQEPYEQYF; v_call: TRBV18; cdr3_length: 15
cdr3_aa: CASGRSRPTVNYGYTF; v_call: TRBV28; cdr3_length: 16
cdr3_aa: CASSFNSGNYNEQFF; v_call: TRBV25-1; cdr3_length: 15
cdr3_aa: CASSRVWVGPGNEQFF; v_call: TRBV4-3; cdr3_length: 16
cdr3_aa: CASSLESRFETQYF; v_call: TRBV7-9; cdr3_length: 14
cdr3_aa: CASSPNGWSTNEKLFF; v_call: TRBV9; cdr3_length: 16
cdr3_aa: CASARGTGGHEQYF; v_call: TRBV7-7; cdr3_length: 14
cdr3_aa: CASTEAGRTDTQYF; v_call: TRBV10-2; cdr3_length: 14
cdr3_aa: CASSEFIGGRGYNEQFF; v_call: TRBV6-1; cdr3_length: 17
cdr3_aa: CASSSNPQEGQPQHF; v_call: TRBV7-2; cdr3_length: 15
cdr3_aa: CASRRTGKTDTQYF; v_call: TRBV7-2; cdr3_length: 14
cdr3_aa: CASSFSGGLMNTEAFF; v_call: TRBV5-1; cdr3_length: 16
cdr3_aa: CASSSTGGLVYNEQFF; v_call: TRBV7-9; cdr3_length: 16
cdr3_aa: CASSQGGPLVNEQFF; v_call: TRBV4-2; cdr3_length: 15
cdr3_aa: CASTVMNTEAFF; v_call: TRBV2; cdr3_length: 12
cdr3_aa: CASSIGARGGPRLGYTF; v_call: TRBV19; cdr3_length: 17